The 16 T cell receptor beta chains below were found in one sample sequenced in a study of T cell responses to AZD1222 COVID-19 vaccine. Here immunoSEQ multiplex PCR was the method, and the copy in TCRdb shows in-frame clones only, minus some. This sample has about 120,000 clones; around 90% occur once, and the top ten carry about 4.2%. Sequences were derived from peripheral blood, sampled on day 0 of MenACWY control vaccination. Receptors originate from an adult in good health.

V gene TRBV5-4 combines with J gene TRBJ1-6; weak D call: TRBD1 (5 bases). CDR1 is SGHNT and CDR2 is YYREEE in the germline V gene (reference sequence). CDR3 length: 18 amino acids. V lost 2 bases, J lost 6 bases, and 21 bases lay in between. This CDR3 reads CASSLSRGGVPANSPLHF. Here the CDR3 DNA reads TGTGCCAGCAGCTTATCCCGTGGGGGGGTCCCTGCTAATTCACCCCTCCACTTT.

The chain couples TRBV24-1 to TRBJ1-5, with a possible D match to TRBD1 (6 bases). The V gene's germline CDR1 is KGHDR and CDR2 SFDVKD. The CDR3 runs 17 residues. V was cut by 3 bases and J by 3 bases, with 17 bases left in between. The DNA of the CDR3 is TGTGCCACCAGTGATCCCCCGGGTAGGGGGGCCAATCAGCCCCAGCATTTT. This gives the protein CATSDPPGRGANQPQHF.

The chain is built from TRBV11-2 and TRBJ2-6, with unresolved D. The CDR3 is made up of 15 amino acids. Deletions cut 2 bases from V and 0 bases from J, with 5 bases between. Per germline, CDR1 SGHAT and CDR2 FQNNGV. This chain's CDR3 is CASSLINSGANVLTF. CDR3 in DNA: TGTGCCAGCAGCTTAATCAACTCTGGGGCCAACGTCCTGACTTTC.

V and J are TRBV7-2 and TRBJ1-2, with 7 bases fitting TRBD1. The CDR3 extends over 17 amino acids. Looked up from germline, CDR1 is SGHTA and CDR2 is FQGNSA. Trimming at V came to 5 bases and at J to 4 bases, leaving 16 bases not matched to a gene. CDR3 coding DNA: TGTGCCAGCAGCCAGAGTCAGGTGGCCGGGACAGTCTATGGCTACACCTTC. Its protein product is CASSQSQVAGTVYGYTF.

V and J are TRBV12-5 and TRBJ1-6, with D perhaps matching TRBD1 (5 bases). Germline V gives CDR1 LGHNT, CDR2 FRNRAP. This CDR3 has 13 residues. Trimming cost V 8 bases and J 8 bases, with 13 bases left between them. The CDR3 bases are TGTGCTAGTCAACGGGACTTCGATTCACCCCTCCACTTT. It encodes CASQRDFDSPLHF.

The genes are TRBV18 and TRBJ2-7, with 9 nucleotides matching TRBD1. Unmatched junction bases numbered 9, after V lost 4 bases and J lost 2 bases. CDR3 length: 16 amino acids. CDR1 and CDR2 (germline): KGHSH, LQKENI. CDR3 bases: TGTGCCAGCTCACAGTTACCGGGACAGGGACCCTACGAGCAGTACTTC. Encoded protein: CASSQLPGQGPYEQYF.

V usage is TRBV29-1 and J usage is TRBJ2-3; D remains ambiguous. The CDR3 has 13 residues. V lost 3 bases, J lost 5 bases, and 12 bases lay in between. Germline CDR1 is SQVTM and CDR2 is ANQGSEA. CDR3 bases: TGCAGCGTTGACCCCATAAAGGGAGATACGCAGTATTTT. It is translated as CSVDPIKGDTQYF.

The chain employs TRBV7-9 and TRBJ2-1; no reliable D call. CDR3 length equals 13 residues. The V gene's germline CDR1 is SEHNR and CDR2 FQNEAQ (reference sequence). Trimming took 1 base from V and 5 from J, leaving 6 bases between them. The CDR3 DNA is TGTGCCAGCAGCTTAGGGTATAACAATGAGCAGTTCTTC. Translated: CASSLGYNNEQFF.

CDR3 protein: CASSRIPANYGYTF. CDR3 bases: TGTGCCAGCAGCAGGATTCCAGCTAACTATGGCTACACCTTC. The rearrangement uses TRBV6-5 and TRBJ1-2; no definite D call. Germline V lookup: CDR1 MNHEY, CDR2 SVGAGI. This CDR3 region has 14 residues. The V end was cut by 6 bases, the J end by 0 bases, with 11 bases between.

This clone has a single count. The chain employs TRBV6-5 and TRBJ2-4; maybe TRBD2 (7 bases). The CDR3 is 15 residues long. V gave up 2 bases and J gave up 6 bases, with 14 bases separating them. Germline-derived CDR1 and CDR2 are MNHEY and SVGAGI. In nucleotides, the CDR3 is TGTGCCAGCAGTTACCAACAGGGCGGGAGAAACATTCAGTACTTC. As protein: CASSYQQGGRNIQYF.

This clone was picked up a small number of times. CDR3 DNA sequence: TGTGCCAGCAGCTTAGGATCAGGCCAAGAGACCCAGTACTTC. Encoded protein: CASSLGSGQETQYF. V is TRBV7-7 and J is TRBJ2-5, with no clear D. V was clipped by 1 base and J by 1 base, with 7 bases between them. This CDR3 contains 14 residues. Germline-derived CDR1 and CDR2 are SSHAT and FNYEAQ (reference sequence).

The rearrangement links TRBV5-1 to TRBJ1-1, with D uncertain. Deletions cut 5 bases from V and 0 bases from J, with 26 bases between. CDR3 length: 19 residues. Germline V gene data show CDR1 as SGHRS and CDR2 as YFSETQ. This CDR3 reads CASRLRGQPVSPVNTEAFF. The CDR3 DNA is TGCGCCAGCAGACTGCGAGGGCAGCCTGTAAGCCCGGTGAACACTGAAGCTTTCTTT. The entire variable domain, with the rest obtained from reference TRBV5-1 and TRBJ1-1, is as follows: KAGVTQTPRYLIKTRGQQVTLSCSPISGHRSVSWYQQTPGQGLQFLFEYFSETQRNKGNFPGRFSGRQFSNSRSEMNVSTLELGDSALYLCASRLRGQPVSPVNTEAFFGQGTRLTVV.

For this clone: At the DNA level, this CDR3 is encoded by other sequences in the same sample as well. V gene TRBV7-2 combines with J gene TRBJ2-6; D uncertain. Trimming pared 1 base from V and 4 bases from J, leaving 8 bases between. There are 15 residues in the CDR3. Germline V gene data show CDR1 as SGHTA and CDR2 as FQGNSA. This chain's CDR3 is CASSLEGSGANVLTF. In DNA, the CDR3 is TGTGCCAGCAGCTTAGAAGGGTCCGGGGCCAACGTCCTGACTTTC.

The CDR3: CASSETSGRRDEQYF. The CDR3 DNA reads as TGTGCCAGCAGCGAGACTAGCGGGAGGCGGGACGAGCAGTACTTC. The chain carries TRBV9 and TRBJ2-7; TRBD2 agrees at 13 bases. J was trimmed by 5 bases and V by 3 bases; bases with no gene match: 5. This CDR3 contains 15 residues. CDR1 is SGDLS and CDR2 is YYNGEE in the germline V gene.

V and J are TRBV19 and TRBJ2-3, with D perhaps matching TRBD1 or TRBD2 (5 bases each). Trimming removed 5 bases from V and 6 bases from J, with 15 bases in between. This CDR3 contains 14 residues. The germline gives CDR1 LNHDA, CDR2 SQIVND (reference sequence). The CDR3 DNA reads TGTGCCAGTAGTGTCCCGGGGCCTCTGGATACGCAGTATTTT. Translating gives CASSVPGPLDTQYF.

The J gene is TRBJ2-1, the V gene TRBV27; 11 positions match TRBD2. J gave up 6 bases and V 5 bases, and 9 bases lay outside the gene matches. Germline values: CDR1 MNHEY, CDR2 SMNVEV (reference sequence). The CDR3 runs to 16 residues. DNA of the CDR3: TGTGCCAGCAGTCGTAGCGGGGGGGCGGTTTCCAATGAGCAGTTCTTC. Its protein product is CASSRSGGAVSNEQFF.